The TCR beta chain under discussion was sequenced for a study of T cell changes during pregnancy in multiple sclerosis. Method: immunoSEQ multiplex PCR; TCRdb's copy keeps in-frame clones and lacks some. The sample has fewer than 80,000 clones, roughly 92% seen once. Trimming removed 2 bases from V and 1 base from J, with 8 bases in between. The CDR3 length is 14 residues. Per germline, CDR1 LNHDA and CDR2 SQIVND (reference sequence). The clonotype comes from a female donor in good health, enrolled as a control in a pregnancy study. Here the sequenced sample was peripheral blood, taken in the third trimester of pregnancy. The V gene is TRBV19, the J gene TRBJ1-1, with D possibly being TRBD1 (6 bases). The CDR3 protein is CASSITGTNTEAFF. The CDR3 DNA sequence: TGTGCCAGTAGTATAACAGGGACGAACACTGAAGCTTTCTTT.